The 14 T cell receptor beta chains below all came from one sample that was sequenced in a study of tumor-infiltrating lymphocytes in primary liver carcinoma. Out of unsorted whole blood came the blood RNA, and germline DNA was extracted as well. The investigators made TCR beta cDNA from 400 to 550 ng total RNA, using a constant-region primer. Slightly modified ARM-PCR, run as three nested multiplex PCR rounds, produced the TCR beta libraries. The two initial PCR rounds, about 9 cycles each, used TRBV1-TRBV30 forward and C-beta reverse primers. TCRdb ran MiXCR on the multiplex PCR reads and lists one entry per CDR3 protein. The sample holds 300,000 to 400,000 distinct CDR3 sequences, around three fifths seen once. The sample consisted of peripheral blood. All receptors derive from a man aged 35 to 55 with primary liver carcinoma and hepatitis B virus infection.

As regards this clonotype: Given a much more abundant clone one base away, this may be a read error. This rearrangement joins TRBV5-1 to TRBJ2-7; D is tentatively TRBD1 or TRBD2 (5 bases each). Germline values: CDR1 SGHRS, CDR2 YFSETQ. This CDR3 comprises 14 residues. The CDR3: CASNLDPGPYEQYF. The CDR3, as DNA: TGCGCCAGCAACTTGGACCCGGGGCCCTACGAGCAGTACTTC.

The genes are TRBV4-3 and TRBJ2-1; D tentatively fits TRBD1 or TRBD2 (5 bases each). Per the germline V gene, CDR1 is LGHNA and CDR2 is YSLEER. The CDR3 loop spans 15 amino acids. This CDR3 is CVSSQGHRGSYEQFF. In DNA, the CDR3 is TGCGTCAGTAGCCAAGGACACCGGGGATCCTATGAGCAGTTCTTC.

This chain uses TRBV28 with TRBJ1-1; D is uncertain. CDR1 and CDR2 (germline): MDHEN, SYDVKM. The CDR3 totals 14 residues. With 5 bases removed from V and 5 bases from J, the gap between germline ends came to 15 bases. The CDR3 is CASSRYRAVTEAFF. The CDR3, as DNA: TGTGCCAGCAGTCGCTATAGGGCCGTTACTGAAGCTTTCTTT. The variable domain in full, completed from reference TRBV28 and TRBJ1-1, reads DVKVTQSSRYLVKRTGEKVFLECVQDMDHENMFWYRQDPGLGLRLIYFSYDVKMKEKGDIPEGYSVSREKKERFSLILESASTNQTSMYLCASSRYRAVTEAFFGQGTRLTVV.

The chain has TRBV18 and TRBJ1-1; D unclear. Per the germline V gene, CDR1 is KGHSH and CDR2 is LQKENI. The CDR3 is made up of 13 amino acids. The V and J ends lost 2 bases and 4 bases respectively, with 8 bases between them. Here the CDR3 reads CASSPLGLTEAFF. In DNA, the CDR3 is TGTGCCAGCTCACCATTGGGCCTCACTGAAGCTTTCTTT. The complete variable domain, with remaining parts taken from reference TRBV18 and TRBJ1-1, reads NAGVMQNPRHLVRRRGQEARLRCSPMKGHSHVYWYRQLPEEGLKFMVYLQKENIIDESGMPKERFSAEFPKEGPSILRIQQVVRGDSAAYFCASSPLGLTEAFFGQGTRLTVV.

This chain links TRBV11-2 with TRBJ1-2; D perhaps matches TRBD1 (5 bases). V was trimmed by 9 bases and J by 6 bases, leaving 20 bases between them. The CDR3 loop spans 14 amino acids. Germline CDR1 SGHAT, CDR2 FQNNGV. DNA for the CDR3: TGTGCCAGTAGCCCAACGGACATTCACCATGGCTACACCTTC. Amino acid sequence: CASSPTDIHHGYTF.

The J gene is TRBJ2-5, the V gene TRBV5-8, with TRBD1 matching over 8 bases. The J segment lost 5 bases and the V segment lost 6 bases, leaving 3 bases of the junction unmatched. Germline V CDR1 and CDR2: SGHTS, YDEGEE. This CDR3 contains 12 residues. CDR3 sequence reads: CASNDRGETQYF. The DNA of the CDR3 is TGTGCCAGCAACGACAGGGGCGAGACCCAGTACTTC. Supplemented by reference TRBV5-8 and TRBJ2-5, the full variable domain reads EAGVTQSPTHLIKTRGQQATLRCSPISGHTSVYWYQQALGLGLQFLLWYDEGEERNRGNFPPRFSGRQFPNYSSELNVNALELEDSALYLCASNDRGETQYFGPGTRLLVL.

This clonotype was detected only once. A read error is possible here, since a much larger clone lies one base away. The gene calls are TRBV12-3 or TRBV12-4 and TRBJ2-5; 14 positions agree with TRBD2. The CDR3 consists of 15 residues. The CDR3 protein is CASSSGLAGEETRYF. The CDR3 DNA sequence: TGTGCCAGCAGCTCGGGACTAGCGGGGGAAGAGACCCGGTACTTC.

As for this clonotype: The junction differs from germline at one of its ends, possibly a read error. V usage is TRBV6-1 and J usage is TRBJ1-1, with D unclear. Germline V gives CDR1 MNHNS, CDR2 SASEGT. The length of the CDR3 is 13 residues. This chain's CDR3 is CTSSESENTEAFF. In nucleotides, the CDR3 is TGTACCAGCAGTGAATCTGAGAACACTGAAGCATTCTTT.

The sample holds a few counts of this clonotype. This may be a read error: a much more frequent sequence differs by one nucleotide. The chain is built from TRBV6-2 or TRBV6-3 and TRBJ2-1, with D uncertain. Germline lookup yields CDR1 MNHEY and CDR2 SVGEGT. The CDR3 runs to 14 residues. V was clipped by 6 bases and J by 3 bases, with 12 bases between them. The CDR3: CASRRRAFYNEQFF. The CDR3, as DNA: TGTGCCAGCAGAAGACGGGCCTTCTACAATGAGCAGTTCTTC.

V usage is TRBV11-2 and J usage is TRBJ2-2, with D unclear. Germline-derived CDR1 and CDR2 are SGHAT and FQNNGV. The CDR3 length is 16 residues. V lost 5 bases to trimming and J lost 6 bases, with 19 bases between them. CDR3 nucleotides: TGTGCCAGCAGCGATAGACTGACTCGGCGGTCCGGGGAGCTGTTTTTT. Translated, it gives CASSDRLTRRSGELFF. The full variable domain, in which reference TRBV11-2 and TRBJ2-2 provide the parts outside the CDR3, is EAGVAQSPRYKIIEKRQSVAFWCNPISGHATLYWYQQILGQGPKLLIQFQNNGVVDDSQLPKDRFSAERLKGVDSTLKIQPAKLEDSAVYLCASSDRLTRRSGELFFGEGSRLTVL.

The chain uses TRBV7-2 and TRBJ2-7; the match to TRBD1 covers 8 bases. The germline gives CDR1 SGHTA, CDR2 FQGNSA. The CDR3 contains 15 residues. V lost 4 bases to trimming and J lost 0 bases; unmatched junction nucleotides: 5. CDR3 nucleotides: TGTGCCAGCAGCTCCCTCACAGGGGGCTCCTACGAGCAGTACTTC. It encodes CASSSLTGGSYEQYF.

For this clonotype: A much bigger clone sits one base away, suggesting this may be a read error. This chain joins TRBV12-3 or TRBV12-4 and TRBJ2-3, with TRBD1 matching over 9 bases. This CDR3 spans 15 amino acids. The CDR3 nucleotides read TGTGCCAGCAGAGATGACAGGGGGTTGACGGATACGCTGTATTTT. Residues: CASRDDRGLTDTLYF.

Concerning this clonotype: One end of the junction is discordant with germline, which a read error may explain. The chain links TRBV29-1 to TRBJ2-5, with a possible D match to TRBD2 (6 bases). The CDR3 sequence is 12 residues long. The germline gives CDR1 SQVTM, CDR2 ANQGSEA. CDR3 residues: CSGETVGETQYF. CDR3 in DNA: TGTAGCGGTGAAACCGTAGGGGAGACCCAGTACTTC.

As for this clonotype: This likely comes from a read error, as the CDR3 has no conserved phenylalanine or tryptophan at its end. V usage is TRBV4-2 and J usage is TRBJ2-5; 12 bases agree with TRBD2. V gave up 0 bases and J gave up 1 base; unmatched junction bases: 3. The CDR3 is made up of 17 amino acids. Per germline, CDR1 LGHNA and CDR2 YNFKEQ. The CDR3 protein is CASSQDRTSGVQETQYL. The CDR3 DNA reads as TGTGCCAGCAGCCAAGATAGGACTAGCGGGGTCCAAGAGACCCAGTACTTA.